The present entry profiles one T cell receptor (beta chain) with its context. Its target is unknown. Some clones are missing from TCRdb's copy, which holds only in-frame ones; the method was immunoSEQ multiplex PCR. The sample shows about 52,000 clones, approximately 75% of them seen only once. This sample is drawn from a study of vaccination effects on CD4 cells after COVID-19. CD4+ T cells specific for antigen were expanded with viral peptide pools by the ViraFEST assay before sequencing. Following 10 days of culture, CD4+ T cells were isolated. Nucleocapsid antibodies were negative in the vaccine recipients, who had never had SARS-CoV-2 infection. The TCR originated in a human donor who received a COVID-19 vaccine. The sample was CD4+ T cells from PBMCs cultured with HCoV-OC43 spike peptides, taken before COVID-19 vaccination. Indicated subset: HCoV-OC43 spike overlapping peptide pool stimulation.

The CDR3 protein is CASSLGAGMNTEAFF. The CDR3 region has the DNA TGCGCCAGCAGCTTGGGGGCAGGGATGAACACTGAAGCTTTCTTT. This rearrangement joins TRBV5-1 to TRBJ1-1; D perhaps matches TRBD1 (5 bases). V lost 0 bases, J lost 0 bases, and 9 bases lay in between. CDR3 length equals 15 residues. Per the germline V gene, CDR1 is SGHRS and CDR2 is YFSETQ.